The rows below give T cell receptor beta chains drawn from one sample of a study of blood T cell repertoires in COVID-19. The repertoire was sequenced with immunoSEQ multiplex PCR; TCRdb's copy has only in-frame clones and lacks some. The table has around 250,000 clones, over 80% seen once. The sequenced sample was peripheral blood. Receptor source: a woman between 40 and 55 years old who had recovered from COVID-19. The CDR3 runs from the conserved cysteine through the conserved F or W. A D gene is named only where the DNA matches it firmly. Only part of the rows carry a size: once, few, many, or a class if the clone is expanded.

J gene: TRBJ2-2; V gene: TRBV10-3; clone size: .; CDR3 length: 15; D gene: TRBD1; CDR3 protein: CAISESGQGAGELFF; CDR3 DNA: TGTGCCATCAGTGAGTCGGGACAGGGAGCCGGGGAGCTGTTTTTT
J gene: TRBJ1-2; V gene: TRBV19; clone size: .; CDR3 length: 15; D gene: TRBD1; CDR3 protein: CASSLRQGANYGYTF; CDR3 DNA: TGTGCCAGTAGTCTCCGACAGGGGGCTAACTATGGCTACACCTTC
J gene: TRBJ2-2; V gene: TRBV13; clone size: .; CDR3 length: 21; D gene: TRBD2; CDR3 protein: CASSSIVLTSGGPANTGELFF; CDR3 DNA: TGTGCCAGCAGCTCCATTGTCCTGACTAGCGGGGGCCCTGCGAACACCGGGGAGCTGTTTTTT
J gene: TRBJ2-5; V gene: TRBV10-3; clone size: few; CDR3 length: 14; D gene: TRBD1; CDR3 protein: CAIMGGQGRETQYF; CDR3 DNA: TGTGCCATCATGGGGGGACAGGGGAGGGAGACCCAGTACTTC
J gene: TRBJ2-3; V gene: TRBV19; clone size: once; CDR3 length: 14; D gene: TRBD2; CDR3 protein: CASAPGLATDTQYF; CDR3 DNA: TGTGCCAGCGCTCCGGGACTAGCGACAGATACGCAGTATTTT
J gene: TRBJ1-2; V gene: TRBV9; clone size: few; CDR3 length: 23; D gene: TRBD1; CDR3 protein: CASSGPRTSGTGGRDSSNYGYTF; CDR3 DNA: TGTGCCAGCAGCGGCCCCCGAACTTCCGGGACAGGGGGACGAGATTCATCTAACTATGGCTACACCTTC
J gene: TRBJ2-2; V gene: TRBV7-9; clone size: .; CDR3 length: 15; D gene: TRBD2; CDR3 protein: CASSPTSENTGELFF; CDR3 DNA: TGTGCCAGCAGCCCCACTAGCGAAAACACCGGGGAGCTGTTTTTT
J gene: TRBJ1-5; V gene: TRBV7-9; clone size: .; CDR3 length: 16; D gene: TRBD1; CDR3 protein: CASSLGTGHSNQPQHF; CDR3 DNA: TGTGCCAGCAGCTTAGGGACAGGGCATAGCAATCAGCCCCAGCATTTT
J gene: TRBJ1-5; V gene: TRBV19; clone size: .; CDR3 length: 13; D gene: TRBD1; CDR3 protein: CASSRQGPQPQHF; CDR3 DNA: TGTGCCAGTAGTAGACAGGGGCCTCAGCCCCAGCATTTT
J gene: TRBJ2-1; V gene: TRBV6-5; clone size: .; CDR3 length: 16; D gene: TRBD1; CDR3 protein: CASSSRDRGNYNEQFF; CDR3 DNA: TGTGCCAGCAGTTCCCGGGACAGGGGGAACTACAATGAGCAGTTCTTC
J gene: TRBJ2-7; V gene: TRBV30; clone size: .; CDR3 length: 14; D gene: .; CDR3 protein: CAWGPWTVVSEQYF; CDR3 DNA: TGTGCCTGGGGACCGTGGACAGTGGTCTCCGAGCAGTACTTC
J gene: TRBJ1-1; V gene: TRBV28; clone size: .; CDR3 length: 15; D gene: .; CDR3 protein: CASSFGGHMNTEAFF; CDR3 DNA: TGTGCCAGCAGTTTTGGCGGACACATGAACACTGAAGCTTTCTTT
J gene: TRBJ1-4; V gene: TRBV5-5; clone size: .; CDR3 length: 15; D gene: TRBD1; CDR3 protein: CASSYRGRANEKLFF; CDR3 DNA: TGTGCCAGCAGCTACAGGGGGAGGGCTAATGAAAAACTGTTTTTT
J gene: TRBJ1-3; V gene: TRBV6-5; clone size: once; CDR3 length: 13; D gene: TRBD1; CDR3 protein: CASTRTGGNTIYF; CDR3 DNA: TGTGCCAGCACCAGGACAGGAGGAAACACCATATATTTT
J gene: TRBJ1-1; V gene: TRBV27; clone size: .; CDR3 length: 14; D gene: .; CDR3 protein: CASSQMQANTEAFF; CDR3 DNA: TGTGCCAGCAGTCAAATGCAGGCAAACACTGAAGCTTTCTTT
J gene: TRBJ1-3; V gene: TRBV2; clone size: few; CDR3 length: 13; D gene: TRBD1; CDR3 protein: CASSGQAGNTIYF; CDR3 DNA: TGTGCCAGCTCAGGACAGGCCGGAAACACCATATATTTT
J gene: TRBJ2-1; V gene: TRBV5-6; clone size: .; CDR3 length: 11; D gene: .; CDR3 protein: CASSSHREQFF; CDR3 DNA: TGTGCCAGCAGCTCTCACAGGGAGCAGTTCTTC
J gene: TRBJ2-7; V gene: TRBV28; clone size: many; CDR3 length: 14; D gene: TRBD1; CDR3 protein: CASSSGTGVYEQYF; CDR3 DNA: TGTGCCAGCAGTTCCGGGACAGGGGTTTACGAGCAGTACTTC
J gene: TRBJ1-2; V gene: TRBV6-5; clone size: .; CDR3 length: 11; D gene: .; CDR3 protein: CATGSNYGYTF; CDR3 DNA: TGTGCCACAGGGTCCAACTATGGCTACACCTTC
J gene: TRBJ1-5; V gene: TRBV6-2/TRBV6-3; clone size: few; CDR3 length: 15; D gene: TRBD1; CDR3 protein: CASSYSRGLNQPQHF; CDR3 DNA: TGTGCCAGCAGTTACTCGAGGGGGCTAAATCAGCCCCAGCATTTT
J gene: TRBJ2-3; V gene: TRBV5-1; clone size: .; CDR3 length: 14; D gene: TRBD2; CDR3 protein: CASHRGGSTDTQYF; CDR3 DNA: TGCGCCAGCCATCGCGGGGGGAGCACAGATACGCAGTATTTT
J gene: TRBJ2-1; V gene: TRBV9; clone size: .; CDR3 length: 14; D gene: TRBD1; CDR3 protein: CASTARQGIGEQFF; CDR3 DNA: TGTGCCAGCACCGCGAGACAGGGAATTGGGGAGCAGTTCTTC
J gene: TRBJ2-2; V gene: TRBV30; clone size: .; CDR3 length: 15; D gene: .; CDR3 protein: CAWADGAGYTGELFF; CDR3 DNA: TGTGCCTGGGCAGACGGGGCGGGGTACACCGGGGAGCTGTTTTTT
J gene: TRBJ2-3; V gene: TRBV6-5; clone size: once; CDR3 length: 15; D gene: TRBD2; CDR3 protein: CASRPTSARTDTQYF; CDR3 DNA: TGTGCCAGCAGACCCACTAGCGCGCGCACAGATACGCAGTATTTT
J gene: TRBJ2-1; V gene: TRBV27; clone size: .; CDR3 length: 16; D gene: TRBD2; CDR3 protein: CASSLGGGLFYNEQFF; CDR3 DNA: TGTGCCAGCAGTTTAGGCGGGGGGCTATTTTACAATGAGCAGTTCTTC
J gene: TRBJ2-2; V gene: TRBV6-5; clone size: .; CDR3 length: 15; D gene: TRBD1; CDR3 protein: CASSYEGADTGELFF; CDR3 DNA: TGTGCCAGCAGTTACGAGGGGGCTGACACCGGGGAGCTGTTTTTT
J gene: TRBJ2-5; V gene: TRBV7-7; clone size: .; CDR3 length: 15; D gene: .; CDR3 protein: CASSLGLAPQETQYF; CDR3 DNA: TGTGCCAGCAGCTTAGGGTTGGCACCACAAGAGACCCAGTACTTC
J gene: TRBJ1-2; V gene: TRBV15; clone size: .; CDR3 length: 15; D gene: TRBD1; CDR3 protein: CATSREGQGAYGYTF; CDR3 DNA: TGTGCCACCAGCAGGGAGGGACAGGGGGCCTATGGCTACACCTTC
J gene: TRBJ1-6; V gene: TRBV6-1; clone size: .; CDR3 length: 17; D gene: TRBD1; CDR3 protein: CASSEFRGTGTRSPLHF; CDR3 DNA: TGTGCCAGCAGTGAATTTCGAGGGACAGGGACAAGGTCACCCCTCCACTTT
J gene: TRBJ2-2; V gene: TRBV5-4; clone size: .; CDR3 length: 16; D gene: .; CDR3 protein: CASSLELQVNTGELFF; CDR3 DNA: TGTGCCAGCAGCTTGGAGTTACAGGTTAACACCGGGGAGCTGTTTTTT
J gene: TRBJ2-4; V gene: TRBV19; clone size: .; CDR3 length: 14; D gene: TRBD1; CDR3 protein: CASVPGTGGNIQYF; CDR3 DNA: TGTGCCAGTGTACCCGGGACAGGGGGAAACATTCAGTACTTC
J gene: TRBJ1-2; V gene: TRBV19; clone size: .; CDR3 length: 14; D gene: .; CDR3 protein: CASSFGGTEYGYTF; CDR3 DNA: TGTGCCAGTAGTTTTGGGGGCACGGAATATGGCTACACCTTC
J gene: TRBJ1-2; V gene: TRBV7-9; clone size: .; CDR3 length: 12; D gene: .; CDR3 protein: CASRTPDSGYTF; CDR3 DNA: TGTGCCAGCAGAACGCCCGACAGTGGCTACACCTTC
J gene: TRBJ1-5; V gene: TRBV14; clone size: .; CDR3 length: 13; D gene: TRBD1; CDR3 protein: CASSPGQGGAQHF; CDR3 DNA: TGTGCCAGCAGCCCGGGACAGGGGGGGGCCCAGCATTTT
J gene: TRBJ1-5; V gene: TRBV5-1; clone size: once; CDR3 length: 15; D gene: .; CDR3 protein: CASSLEDSLNQPQHF; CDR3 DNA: TGCGCCAGCAGCTTGGAGGACAGCCTAAATCAGCCCCAGCATTTT
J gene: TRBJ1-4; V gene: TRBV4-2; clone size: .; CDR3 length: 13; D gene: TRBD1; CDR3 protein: CASSQAGQGKLFF; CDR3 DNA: TGTGCCAGCAGCCAAGCCGGACAGGGAAAACTGTTTTTT
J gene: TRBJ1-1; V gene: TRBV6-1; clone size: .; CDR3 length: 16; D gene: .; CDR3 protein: CASSEKLRRSPVGAFF; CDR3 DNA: TGTGCCAGCAGTGAAAAACTTCGCAGGTCCCCTGTGGGAGCTTTCTTT
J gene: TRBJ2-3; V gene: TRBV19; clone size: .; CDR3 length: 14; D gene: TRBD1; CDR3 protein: CASSRTGPPDTQYF; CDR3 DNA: TGTGCCAGTAGTAGGACAGGCCCTCCAGATACGCAGTATTTT
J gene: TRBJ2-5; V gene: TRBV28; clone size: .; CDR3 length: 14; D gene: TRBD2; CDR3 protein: CATYRSGGGETQYF; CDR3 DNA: TGTGCCACCTACCGCTCGGGGGGGGGAGAGACCCAGTACTTC
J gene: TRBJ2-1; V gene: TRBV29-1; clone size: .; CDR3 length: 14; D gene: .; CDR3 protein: CSVDSPSSYNEQFF; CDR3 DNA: TGCAGCGTTGATAGTCCGAGCTCCTACAATGAGCAGTTCTTC
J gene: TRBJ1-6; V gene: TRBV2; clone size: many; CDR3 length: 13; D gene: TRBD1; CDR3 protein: CASKEQGNSPLHF; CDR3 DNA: TGTGCCAGCAAGGAACAGGGGAATTCACCCCTCCACTTT
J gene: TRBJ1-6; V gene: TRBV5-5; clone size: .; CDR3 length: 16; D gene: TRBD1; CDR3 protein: CASSPTGGAFNSPLHF; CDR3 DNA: TGTGCCAGCAGCCCGACAGGGGGCGCGTTCAATTCACCCCTCCACTTT
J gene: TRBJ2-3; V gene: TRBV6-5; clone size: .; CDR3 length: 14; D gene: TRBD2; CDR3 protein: CASRVGLGSDTQYF; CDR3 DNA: TGTGCCAGCAGAGTGGGACTAGGCTCAGATACGCAGTATTTT
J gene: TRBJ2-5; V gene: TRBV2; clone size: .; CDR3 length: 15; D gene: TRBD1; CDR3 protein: CASSESLTGRETQYF; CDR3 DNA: TGTGCCAGCAGTGAATCCCTGACAGGGCGCGAGACCCAGTACTTC
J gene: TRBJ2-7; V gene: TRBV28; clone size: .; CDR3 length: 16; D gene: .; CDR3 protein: CASSDRSGTNSYEQYF; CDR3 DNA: TGTGCCAGCAGTGATCGCAGCGGAACAAACTCCTACGAGCAGTACTTC
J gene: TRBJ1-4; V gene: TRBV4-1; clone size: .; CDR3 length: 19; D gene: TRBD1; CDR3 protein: CASSQDRSTGEATNEKLFF; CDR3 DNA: TGCGCCAGCAGCCAAGATCGTTCCACAGGGGAAGCAACTAATGAAAAACTGTTTTTT
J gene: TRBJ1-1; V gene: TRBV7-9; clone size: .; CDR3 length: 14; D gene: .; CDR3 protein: CASLQAGVNTEAFF; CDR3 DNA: TGTGCCAGCCTACAGGCAGGGGTGAACACTGAAGCTTTCTTT
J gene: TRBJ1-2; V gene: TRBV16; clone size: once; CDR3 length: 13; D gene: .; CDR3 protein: CASSQSTGYGYTF; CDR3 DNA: TGTGCCAGCAGCCAATCCACTGGCTATGGCTACACCTTC
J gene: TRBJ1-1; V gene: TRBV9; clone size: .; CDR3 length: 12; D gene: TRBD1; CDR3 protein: CASSALGGEAFF; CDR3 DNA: TGTGCCAGCAGCGCCCTAGGGGGCGAAGCTTTCTTT
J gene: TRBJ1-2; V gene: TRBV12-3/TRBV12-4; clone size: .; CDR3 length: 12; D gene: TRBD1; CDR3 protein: CASSSTGAGYTF; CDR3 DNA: TGTGCCAGCAGCTCTACAGGGGCCGGCTACACCTTC
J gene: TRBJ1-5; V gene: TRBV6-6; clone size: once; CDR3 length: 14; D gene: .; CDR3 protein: CASSRRQDNQPQHF; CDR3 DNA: TGTGCCAGCAGTCGGCGACAGGACAATCAGCCCCAGCATTTT
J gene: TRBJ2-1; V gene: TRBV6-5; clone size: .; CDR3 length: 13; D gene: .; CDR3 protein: CASSLRLNNEQFF; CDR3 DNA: TGTGCCAGCAGTCTCAGACTCAACAATGAGCAGTTCTTC
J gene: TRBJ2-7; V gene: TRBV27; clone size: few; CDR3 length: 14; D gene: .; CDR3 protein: CASSLLAGTYEQYF; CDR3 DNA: TGTGCCAGCAGTTTACTGGCGGGGACCTACGAGCAGTACTTC
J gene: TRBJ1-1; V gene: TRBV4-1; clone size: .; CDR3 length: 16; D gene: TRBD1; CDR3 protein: CASSPRQGLMNTEAFF; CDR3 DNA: TGCGCCAGCAGCCCTAGACAGGGATTGATGAACACTGAAGCTTTCTTT
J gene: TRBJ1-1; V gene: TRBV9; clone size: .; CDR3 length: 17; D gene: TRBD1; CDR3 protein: CASSVRPLSPGGTEAFF; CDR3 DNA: TGTGCCAGCAGCGTCAGGCCCCTCTCGCCAGGGGGCACTGAAGCTTTCTTT
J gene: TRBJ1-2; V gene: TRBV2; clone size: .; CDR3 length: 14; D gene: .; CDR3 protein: CASRYESRSYGYTF; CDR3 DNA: TGTGCCAGCAGGTACGAATCGAGGAGCTATGGCTACACCTTC
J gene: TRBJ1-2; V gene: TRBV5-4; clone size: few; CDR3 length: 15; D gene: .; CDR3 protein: CASSLGGAVSYGYTF; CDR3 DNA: TGTGCCAGCAGCTTGGGGGGCGCAGTCAGCTATGGCTACACCTTC